The sequence of this T cell receptor (beta chain) was determined in a study of T cells in localized non-small cell lung cancer. With 1 base clipped from V and 1 base from J, the junction kept 3 bases outside the gene matches. CDR1 and CDR2 (germline): SEHNR, FQNEAQ (reference sequence). This CDR3 has 16 amino acids. Assay used: immunoSEQ multiplex PCR; TCRdb lists only in-frame clones, some missing. The table shows over 65,000 clones, with approximately 84% occurring only once. The V and J genes are TRBV7-9 and TRBJ2-3; 9 positions agree with TRBD2. This specimen was peripheral blood, taken before any cancer treatment. This TCR was recovered from a female donor at least 60 years old with stage I lung adenocarcinoma. CDR3 nucleotides: TGTGCCAGCAGCTTAGGTCGGACTAGCGGCACAGATACGCAGTATTTT. It yields the protein CASSLGRTSGTDTQYF.